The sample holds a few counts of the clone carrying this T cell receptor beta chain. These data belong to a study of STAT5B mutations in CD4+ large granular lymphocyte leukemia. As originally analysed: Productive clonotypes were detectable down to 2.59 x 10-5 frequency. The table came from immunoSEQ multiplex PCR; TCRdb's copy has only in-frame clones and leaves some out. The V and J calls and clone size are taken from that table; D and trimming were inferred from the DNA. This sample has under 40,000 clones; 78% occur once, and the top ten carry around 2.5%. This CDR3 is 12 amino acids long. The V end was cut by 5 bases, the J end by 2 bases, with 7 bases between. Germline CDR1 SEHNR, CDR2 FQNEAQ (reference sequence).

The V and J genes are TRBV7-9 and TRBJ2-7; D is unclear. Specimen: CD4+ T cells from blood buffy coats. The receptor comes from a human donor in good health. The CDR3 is CASSPLAYEQYF. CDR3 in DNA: TGTGCCAGCAGCCCTCTCGCCTACGAGCAGTACTTC.